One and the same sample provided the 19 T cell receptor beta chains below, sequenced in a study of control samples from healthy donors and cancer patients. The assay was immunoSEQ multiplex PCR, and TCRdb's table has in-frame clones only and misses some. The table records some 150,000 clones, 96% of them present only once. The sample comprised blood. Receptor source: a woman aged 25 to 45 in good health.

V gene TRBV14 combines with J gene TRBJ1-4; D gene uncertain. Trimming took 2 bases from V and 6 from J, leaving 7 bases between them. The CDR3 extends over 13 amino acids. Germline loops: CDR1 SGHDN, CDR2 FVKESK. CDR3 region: CASSQLLDEKLFF. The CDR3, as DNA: TGTGCCAGCAGCCAACTCTTGGATGAAAAACTGTTTTTT.

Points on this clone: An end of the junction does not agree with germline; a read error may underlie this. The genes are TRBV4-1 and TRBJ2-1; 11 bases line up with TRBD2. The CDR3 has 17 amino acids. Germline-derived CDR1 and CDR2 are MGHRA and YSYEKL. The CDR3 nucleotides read TGCACCAGCCGTAGCGGGGGGGGGTCTAAGGGATACAATGAGCAGTTCTTC. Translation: CTSRSGGGSKGYNEQFF.

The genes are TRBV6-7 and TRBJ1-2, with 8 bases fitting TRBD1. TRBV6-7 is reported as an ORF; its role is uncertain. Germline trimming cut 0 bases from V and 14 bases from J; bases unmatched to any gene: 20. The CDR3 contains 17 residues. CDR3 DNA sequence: TGTGCCAGCAGTTACTCGAGAGGGGACAGGCGCGCCCAGGGTCCTACCTTC. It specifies CASSYSRGDRRAQGPTF.

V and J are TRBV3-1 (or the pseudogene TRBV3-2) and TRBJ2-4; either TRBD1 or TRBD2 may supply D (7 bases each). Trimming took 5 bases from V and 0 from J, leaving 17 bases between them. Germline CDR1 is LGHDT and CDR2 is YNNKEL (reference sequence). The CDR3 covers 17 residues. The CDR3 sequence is CASSSGGGLLAKNIQYF. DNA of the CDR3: TGTGCCAGCAGCTCAGGGGGGGGCTTACTAGCCAAAAACATTCAGTACTTC.

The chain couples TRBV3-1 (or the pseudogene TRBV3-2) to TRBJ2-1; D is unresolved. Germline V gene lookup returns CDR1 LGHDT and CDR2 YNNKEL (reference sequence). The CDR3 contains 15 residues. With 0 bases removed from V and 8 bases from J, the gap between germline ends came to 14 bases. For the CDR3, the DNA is TGTGCCAGCAGCCAAGATCTCGGAATTACCGATGAGCAGTTCTTC. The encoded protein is CASSQDLGITDEQFF.

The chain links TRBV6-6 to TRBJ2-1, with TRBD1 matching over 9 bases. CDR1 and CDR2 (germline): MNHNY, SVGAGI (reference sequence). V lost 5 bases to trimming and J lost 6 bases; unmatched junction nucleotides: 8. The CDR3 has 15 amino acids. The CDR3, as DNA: TGTGCCAGCAGTACCTCCGGGACAGGGATCAATGAGCAGTTCTTC. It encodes CASSTSGTGINEQFF.

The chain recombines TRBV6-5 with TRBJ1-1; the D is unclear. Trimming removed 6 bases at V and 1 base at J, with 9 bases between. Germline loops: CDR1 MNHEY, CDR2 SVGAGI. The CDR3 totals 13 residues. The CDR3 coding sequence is TGTGCCAGCAGGCTGGGCTCGAACACTGAAGCTTTCTTT. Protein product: CASRLGSNTEAFF.

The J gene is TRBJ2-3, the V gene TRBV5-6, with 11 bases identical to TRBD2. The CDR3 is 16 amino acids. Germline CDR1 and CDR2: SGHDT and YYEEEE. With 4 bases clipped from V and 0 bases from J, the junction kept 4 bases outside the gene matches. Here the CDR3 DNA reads TGTGCCAGCAGCGTGACTAGCGGGACTAGCACAGATACGCAGTATTTT. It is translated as CASSVTSGTSTDTQYF.

The CDR3 nucleotides are TGTGCCAGCAGATCGCCCAAGGACAGGGGATTGGGCTACACCTTC. This translates into CASRSPKDRGLGYTF. J is TRBJ1-2 and V is TRBV5-5, with 9 bases aligning to TRBD1. CDR3 length equals 15 residues. CDR1 and CDR2 from the germline V gene are SGHKS and YYEKEE (reference sequence). J was trimmed by 8 bases and V by 5 bases; bases with no gene match: 13.

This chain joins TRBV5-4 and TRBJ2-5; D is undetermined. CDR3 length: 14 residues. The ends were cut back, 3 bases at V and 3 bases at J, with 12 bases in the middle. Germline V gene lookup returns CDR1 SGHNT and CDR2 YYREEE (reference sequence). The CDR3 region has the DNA TGTGCCAGCAGCTCCCCTCACTTAAAAGAGACCCAGTACTTC. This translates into CASSSPHLKETQYF.

In DNA form, the CDR3 reads TGTGCCAGCTCACCCGCGCGGACTACCTACGAGCAGTACTTC. It encodes CASSPARTTYEQYF. The chain combines TRBV18 with TRBJ2-7, with a possible D match to TRBD2 (6 bases). Between the trimmed V and J ends, which lost 3 bases and 2 bases, there was a span of 11 bases. CDR1 and CDR2 (germline): KGHSH, LQKENI. This CDR3 has 14 amino acids.

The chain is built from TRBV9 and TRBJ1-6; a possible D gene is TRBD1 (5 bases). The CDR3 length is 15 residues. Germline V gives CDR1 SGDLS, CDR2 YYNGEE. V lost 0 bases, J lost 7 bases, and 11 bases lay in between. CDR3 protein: CASSVAQGNNSPLHF. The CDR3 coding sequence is TGTGCCAGCAGCGTAGCGCAGGGTAACAATTCACCCCTCCACTTT.

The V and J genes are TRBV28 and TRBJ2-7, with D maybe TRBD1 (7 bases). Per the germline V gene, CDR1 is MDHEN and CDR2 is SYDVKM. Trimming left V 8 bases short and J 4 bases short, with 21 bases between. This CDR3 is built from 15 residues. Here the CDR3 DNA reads TGTGCCAGCTTACAGGGGCCGCGGGGTACTTACGAGCAGTACTTC. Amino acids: CASLQGPRGTYEQYF.

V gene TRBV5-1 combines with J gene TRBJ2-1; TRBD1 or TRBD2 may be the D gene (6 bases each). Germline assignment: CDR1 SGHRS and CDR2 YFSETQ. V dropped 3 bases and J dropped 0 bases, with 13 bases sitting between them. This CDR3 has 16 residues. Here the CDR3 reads CASSWGAGNSYNEQFF. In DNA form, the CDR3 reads TGCGCCAGCAGCTGGGGGGCGGGGAACTCCTACAATGAGCAGTTCTTC.

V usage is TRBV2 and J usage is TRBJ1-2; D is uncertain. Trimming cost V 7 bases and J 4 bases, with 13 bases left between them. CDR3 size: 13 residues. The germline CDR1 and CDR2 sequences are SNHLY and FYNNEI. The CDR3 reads CASTALGIYGYTF. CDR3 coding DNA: TGTGCCAGCACGGCCTTAGGGATCTATGGCTACACCTTC.

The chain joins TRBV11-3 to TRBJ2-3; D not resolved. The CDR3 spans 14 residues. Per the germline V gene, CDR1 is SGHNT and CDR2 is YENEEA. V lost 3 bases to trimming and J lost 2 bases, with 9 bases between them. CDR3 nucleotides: TGTGCCAGCAGCTTCGGTAGGGTCACAGATACGCAGTATTTT. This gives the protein CASSFGRVTDTQYF.

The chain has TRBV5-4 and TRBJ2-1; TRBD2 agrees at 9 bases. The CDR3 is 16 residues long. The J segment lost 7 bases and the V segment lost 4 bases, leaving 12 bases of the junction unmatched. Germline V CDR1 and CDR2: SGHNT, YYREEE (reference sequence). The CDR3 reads CASSTGSGRISNEQFF. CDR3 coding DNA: TGTGCCAGCAGCACCGGGAGCGGGAGGATCTCTAATGAGCAGTTCTTC.

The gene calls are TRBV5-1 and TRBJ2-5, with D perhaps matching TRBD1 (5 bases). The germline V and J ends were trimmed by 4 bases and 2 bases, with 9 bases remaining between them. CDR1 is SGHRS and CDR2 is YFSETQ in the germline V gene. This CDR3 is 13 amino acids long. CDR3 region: CASSKTVQETQYF. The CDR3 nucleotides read TGCGCCAGCAGCAAGACAGTACAAGAGACCCAGTACTTC.

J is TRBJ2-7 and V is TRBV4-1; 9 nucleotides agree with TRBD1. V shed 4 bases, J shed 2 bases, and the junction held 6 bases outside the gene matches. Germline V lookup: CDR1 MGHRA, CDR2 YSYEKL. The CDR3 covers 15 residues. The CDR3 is CASSPKGTGTYEQYF. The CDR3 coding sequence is TGCGCCAGCAGCCCGAAAGGGACAGGGACCTACGAGCAGTACTTC.